Following are 6 T cell receptor beta chains from one sample sequenced in a study of beta chain features in type 1 diabetes. Their cognate antigens are unknown. Expressed TCRB transcripts were sequenced because the entire RNA isolate underwent reverse transcription. Sequencing was performed with immunoSEQ multiplex PCR; in TCRdb, only in-frame clones are kept and a portion is missing. The table lists 130,000 to 150,000 clones, 10% to 15% of them singletons, with around 1.2% in the top ten. Notes on the study in general: Shortening of TCRB CDR3s, moderate but significant, appeared in all four CD4+ subsets of Type 1 diabetes patients.

The sequenced sample was central memory CD4+ T cells from blood. The source of these receptors is a man younger than 35 with type 1 diabetes.

This clone was observed a handful of times. This chain joins TRBV14 and TRBJ1-1, with no clear D. This CDR3 has 13 amino acids. Germline-derived CDR1 and CDR2 are SGHDN and FVKESK. V shed 6 bases and J shed 3 bases, with 11 bases lying between them. CDR3 protein: CASRLIRHTEAFF. The CDR3 bases are TGTGCCAGCAGACTCATCCGTCACACTGAAGCTTTCTTT.

This clone was detected only a few times. The CDR3 DNA follows: TGTGCCAGCAGTACACAGGGGCCTGAGAACACCGGGGAGCTGTTTTTT. This gives the protein CASSTQGPENTGELFF. The V call is TRBV2, the J call TRBJ2-2, with 7 bases that match TRBD1. The junction had 7 bases not matched to a gene; V was cut back by 5 bases and J by 1 base. This CDR3 is built from 16 residues. CDR1 and CDR2 from the germline V gene are SNHLY and FYNNEI.

This chain links TRBV28 with TRBJ1-5; D call uncertain. V lost 3 bases and J 7 bases, leaving 7 bases between the germline ends. The CDR3 has 12 amino acids. The V gene's germline CDR1 is MDHEN and CDR2 SYDVKM. The CDR3 DNA sequence: TGTGCCAGCAGTTTGGGGATGCAGCCCCAGCATTTT. Translated: CASSLGMQPQHF.

V and J are TRBV11-1 and TRBJ2-1; D might be TRBD2 (6 bases). Germline values: CDR1 SGHAT, CDR2 FQDESV (reference sequence). The CDR3 is 16 amino acids. The germline V and J ends were trimmed by 3 bases and 7 bases, with 19 bases remaining between them. The CDR3 loop is CASSLGLAIHENEQFF. DNA for the CDR3: TGTGCCAGCAGCTTGGGACTGGCCATACACGAGAATGAGCAGTTCTTC.

This clone has more than one count but fewer than ten. The rearrangement joins TRBV18 to TRBJ2-7, with 10 positions matching TRBD1. The V gene's germline CDR1 is KGHSH and CDR2 LQKENI. CDR3 length: 16 residues. The trim removed 5 bases at V and 4 bases at J, leaving 11 bases unmatched. The CDR3: CASSKGQGDSKYEQYF. The CDR3 DNA reads TGTGCCAGCTCAAAAGGACAGGGGGATTCTAAGTACGAGCAGTACTTC.

The CDR3 here is CASSFVGGSIYEQYF. DNA of the CDR3: TGCGCCAGCAGCTTTGTGGGGGGTAGCATCTACGAGCAGTACTTC. This chain joins TRBV5-1 and TRBJ2-7; maybe TRBD2 (6 bases). V was cut by 2 bases and J by 3 bases, with 15 bases left in between. This CDR3 contains 15 residues. CDR1 and CDR2 from the germline V gene are SGHRS and YFSETQ.